The 22 T cell receptor beta chains given below trace back to one sample, sequenced in a study of tumor-infiltrating lymphocytes in primary liver carcinoma. Co-extraction of RNA and DNA was performed on roughly 20-34 mg of unsorted bulk tissue. Reverse transcription of 500 ng total RNA with a constant-region primer produced TCR beta cDNA. Investigators got TCR beta libraries out of three nested multiplex PCR rounds, done with slightly modified ARM-PCR. The first two PCR rounds used TRBV1-TRBV30 primers with a Cbeta primer, nine to ten cycles each. TCRdb reprocessed the multiplex PCR reads via MiXCR and lists one record per CDR3 protein. The repertoire includes about 210,000 distinct CDR3 sequences, 85% of them detected once, and over 15% sits in the top ten. Material: tumor tissue from primary liver carcinoma. The receptors here all came from a man aged 35 to 55 with primary liver carcinoma and hepatitis B virus infection.

As regards this clonotype: One junction end disagrees with the germline gene, perhaps due to a read error. CDR3 DNA: TGCGCCAGCAGCCAAGAGACCATTGTTGAGGAGCAGTACTTC. Translated, it gives CASSQETIVEEQYF. The rearrangement links TRBV4-2 to TRBJ2-7; D unclear. The CDR3 length is 14 residues. Germline V lookup: CDR1 LGHNA, CDR2 YNFKEQ.

This rearrangement joins TRBV29-1 to TRBJ2-7; no clear D gene. V shed 3 bases and J shed 4 bases, with 10 bases lying between them. Germline values: CDR1 SQVTM, CDR2 ANQGSEA. The length of the CDR3 is 12 residues. CDR3 protein: CSVDSAEYEQYF. The CDR3 DNA is TGCAGCGTTGATTCCGCAGAATACGAGCAGTACTTC.

Comments on this clonotype: Since the CDR3 does not end with the conserved phenylalanine or tryptophan, this likely comes from a read error. The J gene is TRBJ2-7, the V gene TRBV28; D remains ambiguous. Germline CDR1 MDHEN, CDR2 SYDVKM. V lost 3 bases to trimming and J lost 6 bases, with 9 bases between them. There are 12 residues in the CDR3. CDR3 DNA: TGTGCCAGCAGTTTTCAGTCGCGCGAGCAGTACTAC. Translation gives CASSFQSREQYY.

As to this clonotype: Relative to the germline gene, one junction end is altered; a read error may explain this. The rearrangement uses TRBV11-3 and TRBJ2-2; TRBD2 might be the D (5 bases). Germline CDR1 SGHNT, CDR2 YENEEA. There are 14 residues in the CDR3. Here the CDR3 reads CASSLKANTGEPFF. The CDR3 DNA reads as TGCGCCAGCAGCTTAAAGGCAAACACCGGGGAGCCGTTTTTT.

The sample holds a few counts of this clonotype. The chain is built from TRBV7-3 and TRBJ2-1; D is possibly TRBD2 (5 bases). V lost 2 bases and J lost 5, with 7 bases in between. The CDR3 is made up of 13 amino acids. CDR1 is SGHTA and CDR2 is FQGTGA in the germline V gene. The CDR3 DNA is TGTGCCAGCAGCTTAGTGCGGGACAATGAGCAGTTCTTC. This translates into CASSLVRDNEQFF.

J is TRBJ2-1 and V is TRBV7-9, with 10 bases fitting TRBD2. CDR1 is SEHNR and CDR2 is FQNEAQ in the germline V gene (reference sequence). V was pared by 1 base and J by 4 bases, with 4 bases of the junction left unmatched. This CDR3 spans 16 amino acids. CDR3: CASSLGLAGAYNEQFF. The CDR3 nucleotides are TGTGCCAGCAGCTTAGGCCTAGCGGGGGCATACAATGAGCAGTTCTTC.

To note about this clonotype: The junction shows a germline mismatch at one end, possibly a read error. The rearrangement links TRBV6-1 to TRBJ1-1, with D possibly matching TRBD1 (6 bases). This CDR3 spans 11 amino acids. Germline V lookup: CDR1 MNHNS, CDR2 SASEGT. CDR3 bases: TGTGCCAGCGACAGGAACATTGAAACTTTCTTT. Translation: CASDRNIETFF.

This clonotype occurred once. A junction end diverges from the germline sequence, so it may reflect a read error. The V call is TRBV11-1, the J call TRBJ2-2; D possibly corresponds to TRBD2 (5 bases). Germline V gives CDR1 SGHAT, CDR2 FQDESV (reference sequence). The CDR3 runs to 15 residues. The CDR3 DNA reads TGTGCCAGCAGCTTAAGCGGTAATGGAACCGGGGAGCTGTCTTTT. Amino acid sequence: CASSLSGNGTGELSF.

This clonotype was counted a few times. The chain links TRBV30 to TRBJ2-3; 7 nucleotides line up with TRBD2. This CDR3 contains 13 residues. Trimming cost V 4 bases and J 14 bases; bases outside gene matches: 15. The germline V gene has CDR1 GTSNPN and CDR2 SVGIG (reference sequence). The CDR3 region has the DNA TGTGCCTGGACCTCCGGGACTACCTCCCGGGGGTATTTT. This gives the protein CAWTSGTTSRGYF.

About this clonotype: One end of the junction varies from germline; a read error may be responsible. The chain couples TRBV29-1 to TRBJ2-2; 8 nucleotides match TRBD2. Germline CDR1 SQVTM, CDR2 ANQGSEA. CDR3 length: 15 residues. The CDR3 region is CSVGTSTTNTGELFF. The CDR3 nucleotides read TGCAGCGTTGGGACTAGCACGACGAACACCGGTGAGCTGTTTTTT.

V gene TRBV29-1 combines with J gene TRBJ2-2, with 8 bases aligning to TRBD1. This CDR3 comprises 12 residues. Germline V lookup: CDR1 SQVTM, CDR2 ANQGSEA. The CDR3 sequence: CSAGQGSGELFF. The CDR3 DNA follows: TGCAGTGCTGGACAGGGCTCCGGGGAGCTGTTTTTT.

With respect to this clonotype: At one end, the junction sequence differs from germline, possibly due to a read error. The chain has TRBV11-2 and TRBJ2-1, with a weak D call TRBD2 (5 bases). CDR3 length: 15 residues. Germline V gene sequence: CDR1 SGHAT, CDR2 FQNNGV. CDR3 in amino acids: CATSFSEPLENEQFF. The CDR3 coding sequence is TGTGCCACCAGCTTTAGCGAGCCGCTCGAGAATGAGCAGTTCTTC.

Turning to this clonotype: It is likely a read error, because the conserved phenylalanine at the end of the CDR3 is missing. The gene calls are TRBV29-1 and TRBJ1-1, with 10 bases identical to TRBD1. The CDR3 runs 18 residues. CDR1 and CDR2 (germline): SQVTM, ANQGSEA. The trim removed 3 bases at V and 5 bases at J, leaving 18 bases unmatched. CDR3 in amino acids: CSVDFGYRDRGSKTEAFI. DNA for the CDR3: TGCAGCGTTGATTTTGGGTATCGGGACAGGGGAAGTAAGACTGAAGCTTTCATT.

Comments on this clonotype: Germline and junction disagree at one end, which may indicate a read error. This sequence joins TRBV4-3 and TRBJ2-1, with D maybe TRBD1 (5 bases). The CDR3 has 16 amino acids. Looked up from germline, CDR1 is LGHNA and CDR2 is YSLEER. CDR3 in DNA: TGCGCCAGCAGTCAATTCTCCCCCCCGGCGGACAACGAGCAGTTCTTC. It yields the protein CASSQFSPPADNEQFF.

A few counts support this clonotype. A read error is possible here, since a much larger clone lies one base away. V usage is TRBV7-8 and J usage is TRBJ1-5, with D tentatively TRBD1 (6 bases). CDR3 size: 14 residues. Germline V gene lookup returns CDR1 SGHVS and CDR2 FQNEAQ. V was shortened by 1 base and J by 11 bases, with 15 bases between the two germline ends. Here the CDR3 DNA reads TGTGCCAGCAGCTTAGTTGCAGGGGCCCAGTCCCAGCATTTT. Amino acid sequence: CASSLVAGAQSQHF.

Of note for this clonotype: The germline gene is not matched at one end of the junction; a read error may be the cause. V is TRBV29-1 and J is TRBJ2-3; 9 nucleotides match TRBD2. Germline CDR1 reads SQVTM; CDR2 reads ANQGSEA. This CDR3 has 14 amino acids. The CDR3 DNA follows: TGCTGCGTGGGGGCCAGCGGGAGGCCAGATACGCGCTATTTT. Its protein is CCVGASGRPDTRYF.

With respect to this clonotype: The junction departs from germline at one end; a sequencing error may be responsible. The genes are TRBV29-1 and TRBJ2-5, with D perhaps TRBD1 (6 bases). Per germline, CDR1 SQVTM and CDR2 ANQGSEA. The CDR3 consists of 12 residues. The CDR3 loop reads CSSMDSGDTQHF. The CDR3 coding sequence is TGCAGCAGTATGGACAGTGGAGATACCCAGCACTTC.

A remark on this clonotype: This sequence may be a read error, since a much larger clone differs from it by one base. This chain links TRBV2 with TRBJ2-4, with D tentatively TRBD1 or TRBD2 (5 bases each). CDR3 length: 12 amino acids. Germline CDR1 SNHLY, CDR2 FYNNEI. CDR3 in DNA: TGTGTCAGCAGTGTGGTTGGGGACGTTCAGTACTTC. The encoded protein is CVSSVVGDVQYF. The entire variable domain, with the rest obtained from reference TRBV2 and TRBJ2-4, is as follows: EPEVTQTPSHQVTQMGQEVILRCVPISNHLYFYWYRQILGQKVEFLVSFYNNEISEKSEIFDDQFSVERPDGSNFTLKIRSTKLEDSAMYFCVSSVVGDVQYFGAGTRLSVL.

Regarding this clonotype: One end of the junction varies from germline; a read error may be responsible. The chain recombines TRBV4-3 with TRBJ2-7; no clear D gene. Per germline, CDR1 LGHNA and CDR2 YSLEER. This CDR3 region has 16 residues. CDR3 DNA sequence: TGCGCCCGCAGCCAAGAGAGACGGAATCGGTTCTACGAGCAATACTTC. It encodes CARSQERRNRFYEQYF.

The chain couples TRBV29-1 to TRBJ2-5; no clear D. Germline V gene sequence: CDR1 SQVTM, CDR2 ANQGSEA. This CDR3 has 14 amino acids. V lost 2 bases and J 14 bases, leaving 24 bases between the germline ends. CDR3 coding DNA: TGCAGCGTTGAATTCCGAGCCGCCCAAGAGACCTATTACTTC. It is translated as CSVEFRAAQETYYF. The full variable domain, in which reference TRBV29-1 and TRBJ2-5 provide the parts outside the CDR3, is SAVISQKPSRDICQRGTSLTIQCQVDSQVTMMFWYRQQPGQSLTLIATANQGSEATYESGFVIDKFPISRPNLTFSTLTVSNMSPEDSSIYLCSVEFRAAQETYYFGPGTRLLVL.

Note on this clonotype: The CDR3 end shows no conserved phenylalanine or tryptophan, and so a read error is likely. The chain employs TRBV6-2 or TRBV6-3 and TRBJ2-7, with TRBD2 identical over 9 bases. Germline CDR1 is MNHEY and CDR2 is SVGEGT. V gave up 6 bases and J gave up 4 bases; unmatched junction bases: 10. The CDR3 extends over 15 amino acids. The CDR3 here is CASSTPTSGEYEQYY. The CDR3 DNA sequence: TGTGCCAGCAGCACTCCGACTAGCGGAGAATACGAGCAGTACTAC.

Worth noting for this clonotype: One end of the junction is discordant with germline, which a read error may explain. V gene TRBV4-1 combines with J gene TRBJ2-2; possibly TRBD2 for D (5 bases). Germline lookup yields CDR1 MGHRA and CDR2 YSYEKL. The CDR3 spans 17 residues. The CDR3 DNA sequence: TGCGTCAGCAGCCAAGATAGAGCGCGAGCGAATACCGGGGAGCTGTTCTTT. Protein sequence: CVSSQDRARANTGELFF.